Below, 26 T cell receptor beta chains from the same sample are listed, as sequenced in a study of blood T cells in healthy people across ages. The second PCR ran about 6 to 12 cycles with a sample-barcoded 5' primer and J-beta primers. TCRdb ran MiXCR on the 5' RACE reads and lists one entry per CDR3 protein. The data show about 720,000 distinct CDR3 sequences, around 25% seen once. These data were also filed under a second study, of T cells of mothers and their children.

Sequencing was carried out using blood. The receptors here all came from a boy younger than 18 in good health.

The chain uses TRBV20-1 and TRBJ2-3, with 9 bases identical to TRBD1. The germline CDR1 and CDR2 sequences are DFQATT and SNEGSKA (reference sequence). The CDR3 runs 13 residues. After removal of 6 bases from V and 9 bases from J, the junction contained 10 bases not matched to a gene. The CDR3 region has the DNA TGCAGTGCAAGCCACGGGACAGGGTTCACGCAGTATTTT. Translating gives CSASHGTGFTQYF.

The table lists this clonotype with many counts. The rearrangement uses TRBV7-9 and TRBJ1-1; D is unclear. The CDR3 covers 12 residues. CDR1 is SEHNR, CDR2 FQNEAQ, per germline (reference sequence). V was clipped by 6 bases and J by 1 base, with 6 bases between them. Here the CDR3 reads CASSGRNTEAFF. Here the CDR3 DNA reads TGTGCCAGCAGTGGCCGGAACACTGAAGCTTTCTTT.

The V and J genes are TRBV7-8 and TRBJ2-1; D possibly matches TRBD1 or TRBD2 (6 bases each). The length of the CDR3 is 16 residues. Germline CDR1 and CDR2: SGHVS and FQNEAQ. V dropped 2 bases and J dropped 5 bases, with 16 bases sitting between them. In DNA, the CDR3 is TGTGCCAGCAGCTTACGACTACAGGGAGGCCACAATGAGCAGTTCTTC. Protein: CASSLRLQGGHNEQFF.

The chain recombines TRBV9 with TRBJ1-1, with D possibly TRBD1 on 5 matching bases. The CDR3 is 15 residues long. CDR1 is SGDLS and CDR2 is YYNGEE in the germline V gene. V was pared by 0 bases and J by 0 bases, with 9 bases between. CDR3 sequence: CASSVADSMNTEAFF. The CDR3 bases are TGTGCCAGCAGCGTAGCTGACAGCATGAACACTGAAGCTTTCTTT. Complete variable domain (other parts from reference TRBV9 and TRBJ1-1): DSGVTQTPKHLITATGQRVTLRCSPRSGDLSVYWYQQSLDQGLQFLIQYYNGEERAKGNILERFSAQQFPDLHSELNLSSLELGDSALYFCASSVADSMNTEAFFGQGTRLTVV.

The sample holds a few counts of this clonotype. This sequence joins TRBV7-9 and TRBJ2-5; no clear D. The CDR3 consists of 13 residues. The germline V gene has CDR1 SEHNR and CDR2 FQNEAQ (reference sequence). V lost 3 bases to trimming and J lost 5 bases, with 10 bases between them. In DNA, the CDR3 is TGTGCCAGCAGCTTTGGGCGTCTGGAGACCCAGTACTTC. This gives the protein CASSFGRLETQYF.

This clonotype has more than one count but fewer than ten. This chain joins TRBV29-1 and TRBJ1-4; D might be TRBD1 (5 bases). The CDR3 has 15 amino acids. Germline values: CDR1 SQVTM, CDR2 ANQGSEA. Trimming cost V 4 bases and J 1 base, with 13 bases left between them. The CDR3 coding sequence is TGCAGCGTTGGTAGGAAAGGGGTAACTAATGAAAAACTGTTTTTT. Its protein product is CSVGRKGVTNEKLFF.

The CDR3 reads CASSLLIAGPETQYF. CDR3 coding DNA: TGTGCCAGCAGCTTACTGATTGCGGGCCCGGAGACCCAGTACTTC. This chain uses TRBV13 with TRBJ2-1; a weak D match, TRBD2 (5 bases). The assigned J gene may be wrong: the sequence end matches TRBJ2-5 better. This CDR3 is 15 amino acids long. From germline, CDR1 is PRHDT and CDR2 FYEKMQ (reference sequence).

This clonotype was counted at least ten times. This sequence joins TRBV28 and TRBJ2-5; TRBD1 agrees at 8 bases. J lost 4 bases, V lost 11 bases, and 9 bases had no gene match. Germline loops: CDR1 MDHEN, CDR2 SYDVKM. The CDR3 runs 13 residues. CDR3 in DNA: TGTGCCTGCTCCAAAGGACAGGGAGAGACCCAGTACTTC. Residues: CACSKGQGETQYF.

The chain recombines TRBV7-9 with TRBJ1-4; no clear D gene. CDR3 length: 13 residues. Germline V lookup: CDR1 SEHNR, CDR2 FQNEAQ (reference sequence). The V and J ends lost 1 base and 6 bases respectively, with 6 bases between them. The CDR3 spells CASSLDWDEKLFF. The CDR3 DNA reads as TGTGCCAGCAGCTTAGATTGGGATGAAAAACTGTTTTTT.

V and J are TRBV29-1 and TRBJ2-5, with 7 positions matching TRBD1. The J call may be mistaken, given a closer DNA end match to TRBJ2-7. The CDR3 runs 14 residues. Germline V gives CDR1 SQVTM, CDR2 ANQGSEA. CDR3 sequence: CSVHLRDSSYEQYF. In nucleotides, the CDR3 is TGCAGCGTGCACCTTAGGGACAGCTCCTACGAGCAGTACTTC.

A few counts support this clonotype. The V gene is TRBV28, the J gene TRBJ1-2, with TRBD1 matching over 7 bases. The ends lost 3 bases at V and 6 bases at J; junction bases unmatched: 4. Germline CDR1 is MDHEN and CDR2 is SYDVKM. The CDR3 spans 13 residues. The CDR3, as DNA: TGTGCCAGCAGTTTCCCAGGGGGGCATGGCTACACCTTC. Translation: CASSFPGGHGYTF.

This rearrangement joins TRBV7-2 to TRBJ2-5, with D possibly being TRBD1 or TRBD2 (5 bases each). The germline V gene encodes CDR1 SGHTA and CDR2 FQGNSA. V was clipped by 4 bases and J by 5 bases, with 20 bases between them. This CDR3 has 16 residues. The CDR3: CASSSKERGSGETQYF. CDR3 sequence (DNA): TGTGCCAGCAGCTCGAAGGAGAGGGGCTCGGGGGAGACCCAGTACTTC.

V gene TRBV20-1 combines with J gene TRBJ2-7; D uncertain. V shed 2 bases and J shed 3 bases, with 5 bases lying between them. The CDR3 spans 11 residues. Germline CDR1 reads DFQATT; CDR2 reads SNEGSKA (reference sequence). The CDR3 protein is CSARKDYEQYF. The CDR3 DNA sequence: TGCAGTGCTAGAAAGGACTACGAGCAGTACTTC.

The V and J genes are TRBV4-1 and TRBJ2-7; D possibly corresponds to TRBD2 (5 bases). Germline loops: CDR1 MGHRA, CDR2 YSYEKL. The germline V and J ends were trimmed by 2 bases and 4 bases, with 12 bases remaining between them. The CDR3 has 14 residues. CDR3 sequence (DNA): TGCGCCAGCAGCCAACGGGATCTTCAGTACGAGCAGTACTTC. It translates to CASSQRDLQYEQYF.

V gene TRBV12-3 or TRBV12-4 combines with J gene TRBJ1-1; D gene unclear. With 2 bases removed from V and 2 bases from J, the gap between germline ends came to 12 bases. The CDR3 has 15 amino acids. The CDR3 DNA reads as TGTGCCAGCAGTTTAACAGCTAGACCTAACACTGAAGCTTTCTTT. Amino acids: CASSLTARPNTEAFF.

The table lists this clonotype with a few counts. CDR3 sequence: CASGLRGIIGYTF. The CDR3 coding sequence is TGTGCCAGCGGGCTCAGGGGAATTATTGGCTACACCTTC. The rearrangement joins TRBV28 to TRBJ1-2; a possible D gene is TRBD1 (6 bases). The CDR3 is 13 residues long. V was clipped by 8 bases and J by 7 bases, with 17 bases between them. Per germline, CDR1 MDHEN and CDR2 SYDVKM.

CDR3: CASSLGAGAPTDTQYF. The CDR3 DNA sequence: TGTGCCAGCAGCTTAGGAGCGGGGGCCCCCACAGATACGCAGTATTTT. The chain links TRBV11-2 to TRBJ2-3, with TRBD2 matching 8 bases. Germline V gives CDR1 SGHAT, CDR2 FQNNGV. Trimming removed 1 base from V and 2 bases from J; junction bases left unmatched: 5. This CDR3 comprises 16 residues.

This rearrangement joins TRBV7-9 to TRBJ2-1, with a weak D call TRBD2 (6 bases). Germline values: CDR1 SEHNR, CDR2 FQNEAQ (reference sequence). The ends were cut back, 0 bases at V and 4 bases at J, with 22 bases in the middle. The CDR3 runs to 19 residues. The chain's CDR3 is CASSLAGAGIPARYNEQFF. The CDR3 DNA reads TGTGCCAGCAGCTTAGCAGGGGCGGGGATCCCTGCGCGTTACAATGAGCAGTTCTTC. Supplemented by reference TRBV7-9 and TRBJ2-1, the full variable domain reads DTGVSQNPRHKITKRGQNVTFRCDPISEHNRLYWYRQTLGQGPEFLTYFQNEAQLEKSRLLSDRFSAERPKGSFSTLEIQRTEQGDSAMYLCASSLAGAGIPARYNEQFFGPGTRLTVL.

This clonotype was picked up many times. The chain carries TRBV7-9 and TRBJ2-5, with D tentatively TRBD2 (6 bases). The V gene lost 4 bases and the J gene lost 14 bases, with 20 bases spanning the gap. The V gene's germline CDR1 is SEHNR and CDR2 FQNEAQ (reference sequence). The CDR3 is made up of 13 amino acids. DNA of the CDR3: TGTGCCAGCAGCTCCCCGCTCGGGGGTCCGCACTACTTC. The encoded protein is CASSSPLGGPHYF.

This rearrangement joins TRBV12-5 to TRBJ1-5; 7 bases line up with TRBD1. There are 17 residues in the CDR3. The trim removed 0 bases at V and 5 bases at J, leaving 10 bases unmatched. From germline, CDR1 is LGHNT and CDR2 FRNRAP. CDR3 coding DNA: TGTGCTAGTGGTTTGGTACCGTCAGGGGGGAAGGATCAGCCCCAGCATTTT. This translates into CASGLVPSGGKDQPQHF.

This clonotype appeared a few times. The CDR3 protein is CASSRHRDSYTEAFF. DNA for the CDR3: TGTGCCAGCTCACGACACCGGGACAGCTACACTGAAGCTTTCTTT. The chain combines TRBV18 with TRBJ1-1, with 7 nucleotides matching TRBD1. Germline V gene data show CDR1 as KGHSH and CDR2 as LQKENI. The CDR3 contains 15 residues. Trimming took 4 bases from V and 3 from J; bases not matched to a gene: 8.

The chain is built from TRBV29-1 and TRBJ1-1; D possibly corresponds to TRBD1 (6 bases). This CDR3 has 11 amino acids. V lost 7 bases to trimming and J lost 3 bases, with 9 bases between them. Germline-derived CDR1 and CDR2 are SQVTM and ANQGSEA. This CDR3 reads CSATGYTEAFF. In DNA, the CDR3 is TGCAGCGCTACAGGGTACACTGAAGCTTTCTTT.

The gene calls are TRBV7-2 and TRBJ1-5; D unclear. The CDR3 totals 17 residues. Trimming shortened V by 4 bases and J by 1 base, and 17 bases separated the two germline ends. CDR1 and CDR2 from the germline V gene are SGHTA and FQGNSA. The CDR3 nucleotides are TGTGCCAGCAGCTCTTCGGAAGGTTGGTTCAGCAATCAGCCCCAGCATTTT. Protein: CASSSSEGWFSNQPQHF. The full variable domain, in which reference TRBV7-2 and TRBJ1-5 provide the parts outside the CDR3, is GAGVSQSPSNKVTEKGKDVELRCDPISGHTALYWYRQSLGQGLEFLIYFQGNSAPDKSGLPSDRFSAERTGGSVSTLTIQRTQQEDSAVYLCASSSSEGWFSNQPQHFGDGTRLSIL.

The chain has TRBV29-1 and TRBJ1-2; 7 bases match TRBD1. The CDR3 has 13 amino acids. Per germline, CDR1 SQVTM and CDR2 ANQGSEA. The V and J ends lost 1 base and 8 bases, in that order; junction bases with no gene match: 7. DNA of the CDR3: TGCAGCGTTGAAGGGGGACAGAAAAGGGGCTACACCTTC. Translated, it gives CSVEGGQKRGYTF.

This clonotype was seen a handful of times. J is TRBJ2-5 and V is TRBV7-9; no clear D. Deletions cut 4 bases from V and 2 bases from J, with 17 bases between. The germline gives CDR1 SEHNR, CDR2 FQNEAQ (reference sequence). This CDR3 region has 16 residues. The CDR3 sequence: CASSSLPTRKQETQYF. CDR3 coding DNA: TGTGCCAGCAGCTCTTTACCGACGCGTAAACAAGAGACCCAGTACTTC.

This clonotype was observed a handful of times. This rearrangement joins TRBV19 to TRBJ1-2; D is uncertain. This CDR3 contains 15 residues. The germline V gene has CDR1 LNHDA and CDR2 SQIVND (reference sequence). Trimming pared 9 bases from V and 3 bases from J, leaving 20 bases between. The CDR3 spells CASNGRGQEHYGYTF. The CDR3 DNA reads as TGTGCCAGCAACGGTAGAGGGCAGGAGCACTATGGCTACACCTTC.